A selection of T cell receptor beta chains follows, all from one sample in a study of neurological immune-mediated disorders. TCRdb recomputed calls from the 5' RACE reads with MiXCR, one row per CDR3 protein. Of 25,000 to 30,000 distinct CDR3 sequences in the sample, 6.6% were seen once. Material: PBMCs. The receptor source for this set is a woman in her 50s in good health. Both conserved end residues are part of each CDR3. Each record gives: J gene, D gene, V gene, clone size, CDR3 protein, CDR3 DNA. The D gene is left open where the match is weak. The listing skips clone size in some rows; elsewhere it reads once, few, many or a size class.

>TRBJ1-6|NA|TRBV7-6|many
CASSLDVNSPLHF
TGTGCCAGCAGCCTGGACGTCAATTCACCCCTCCACTTT
>TRBJ2-7|NA|TRBV4-1|many
CASNPTSSGTYEQYF
TGCGCCAGCAACCCCACGAGTTCAGGAACCTACGAGCAGTACTTC
>TRBJ1-1|NA|TRBV24-1|many
CATSDFGDTEAFF
TGTGCCACCAGTGATTTTGGGGACACTGAAGCTTTCTTT
>TRBJ2-3|NA|TRBV18|NA
CASSPGGTRTDTQYF
TGTGCCAGCTCACCAGGGGGTACGCGCACAGATACGCAGTATTTT
>TRBJ2-7|NA|TRBV2|many
CASSEQPGQGNEQYF
TGTGCCAGCAGTGAACAGCCGGGGCAGGGCAACGAGCAGTACTTC
>TRBJ1-2|NA|TRBV27|many
CASSLTVGGGSYGYTF
TGTGCCAGCAGTTTAACTGTGGGGGGAGGTAGCTATGGCTACACCTTC
>TRBJ2-5|TRBD1|TRBV7-2|medium-sized
CASSLQQGTQETQYF
TGTGCCAGCAGCTTACAACAGGGGACCCAAGAGACCCAGTACTTC
>TRBJ2-7|TRBD1|TRBV9|many
CASSAWDRAHEQYF
TGTGCCAGCAGCGCATGGGACAGGGCCCACGAGCAGTACTTC
>TRBJ1-5|NA|TRBV20-1|many
CSARDTAGNYDPQHF
TGCAGTGCTAGAGATACGGCCGGGAACTATGATCCCCAGCATTTT
>TRBJ1-2|NA|TRBV4-1|many
CASSHEVVNYGYTF
TGCGCCAGCAGCCACGAGGTTGTTAACTATGGCTACACCTTC
>TRBJ2-7|TRBD2|TRBV11-1|NA
CASRLGASGSYEQYF
TGTGCCAGCAGATTAGGCGCTAGCGGCTCCTACGAGCAGTACTTC
>TRBJ2-7|TRBD2|TRBV7-2|many
CASSPSRTSSYEQYF
TGTGCCAGCAGCCCCAGCCGGACTAGCTCCTACGAGCAGTACTTC
>TRBJ1-1|TRBD1|TRBV20-1|many
CSATQGAFTEAFF
TGCAGTGCTACACAGGGGGCTTTCACTGAAGCTTTCTTT
>TRBJ2-1|TRBD2|TRBV7-2|many
CASSSGQGLASEQFF
TGTGCCAGCAGCTCCGGACAAGGACTAGCTAGTGAGCAGTTCTTC
>TRBJ2-7|TRBD2|TRBV4-2|many
CASSQELAGGRYEQYF
TGTGCCAGCAGCCAGGAACTAGCGGGGGGCCGCTACGAGCAGTACTTC
>TRBJ2-3|NA|TRBV5-1|many
CASSLSVRITDTQYF
TGCGCCAGCAGCTTGTCGGTCAGGATCACAGATACGCAGTATTTT
>TRBJ1-6|NA|TRBV4-1|many
CASSQESANPNSPLHF
TGCGCCAGCAGCCAAGAATCAGCAAATCCTAATTCACCCCTCCACTTT
>TRBJ2-5|NA|TRBV7-2|many
CASSASGSYQETQYF
TGTGCCAGCAGCGCTTCCGGATCGTACCAAGAGACCCAGTACTTC
>TRBJ1-1|NA|TRBV9|many
CASSVGGRAENTEAFF
TGTGCCAGCAGCGTAGGCGGGAGGGCTGAGAACACTGAAGCTTTCTTT
>TRBJ1-2|NA|TRBV7-8|many
CASSLLVGTPYGYTF
TGTGCCAGCAGCTTGTTGGTCGGGACACCCTATGGCTACACCTTC
>TRBJ2-7|TRBD1|TRBV28|many
CASRETGQPEQYF
TGTGCCAGCAGGGAGACGGGACAGCCCGAGCAGTACTTC
>TRBJ2-1|NA|TRBV11-1|many
CASSLGMGTNNEQFF
TGTGCCAGCAGCTTAGGGATGGGGACAAACAATGAGCAGTTCTTC
>TRBJ1-5|NA|TRBV9|many
CASSVGRTNQPQHF
TGTGCCAGCAGCGTAGGACGGACCAATCAGCCCCAGCATTTT
>TRBJ2-7|NA|TRBV7-2|many
CASSVGPYEQYF
TGTGCCAGCAGCGTGGGCCCTTACGAGCAGTACTTC
>TRBJ1-5|NA|TRBV5-1|many
CASSLVGSESQPQHF
TGCGCCAGCAGCTTGGTTGGGTCGGAATCACAGCCCCAGCATTTT
>TRBJ2-1|NA|TRBV20-1|many
CSAKPGYLYNEQFF
TGCAGTGCCAAACCGGGGTACCTCTACAATGAGCAGTTCTTC
>TRBJ2-5|TRBD2|TRBV10-3|many
CAISESTSGRATETQYF
TGTGCCATCAGTGAGTCTACAAGCGGGAGGGCCACGGAGACCCAGTACTTC
>TRBJ2-1|NA|TRBV7-3|many
CASSLIGREYNEQFF
TGTGCCAGCAGCTTAATAGGGCGGGAATACAATGAGCAGTTCTTC
>TRBJ1-6|NA|TRBV7-6|few
CASSLAPNISPLHF
TGTGCCAGCAGCTTAGCTCCGAATATTTCACCCCTCCACTTT
>TRBJ1-1|NA|TRBV20-1|many
CSAQDALTSNTEAFF
TGCAGTGCCCAGGATGCACTGACATCGAACACTGAAGCTTTCTTT
>TRBJ2-7|TRBD2|TRBV18|few
CASSPFPGGKEGSYEQYF
TGTGCCAGCTCACCTTTCCCGGGGGGGAAGGAGGGCTCCTACGAGCAGTACTTC
>TRBJ1-3|NA|TRBV28|many
CASSFGAGGGNTIYF
TGTGCCAGCAGTTTTGGGGCGGGAGGTGGAAACACCATATATTTT
>TRBJ2-2|NA|TRBV19|many
CASSRRNTGELFF
TGTGCCAGTAGTCGCAGGAACACCGGGGAGCTGTTTTTT
>TRBJ2-1|TRBD2|TRBV24-1|many
CATSDLAGGNEQFF
TGTGCCACCAGTGATTTGGCGGGAGGTAATGAGCAGTTCTTC
>TRBJ2-1|TRBD2|TRBV5-1|medium-sized
CASSPASGSWGEQFF
TGCGCCAGCAGCCCCGCTAGCGGGAGTTGGGGTGAGCAGTTCTTC
>TRBJ2-1|TRBD2|TRBV2|many
CASSELETSGHEQFF
TGTGCCAGCAGTGAATTGGAGACTAGCGGCCATGAGCAGTTCTTC
>TRBJ2-3|NA|TRBV5-1|many
CASSFRSSLGATDTQYF
TGCGCCAGCAGCTTCCGGTCATCGTTAGGGGCCACAGATACGCAGTATTTT
>TRBJ2-2|NA|TRBV14|many
CASSQAAFTGELFF
TGTGCCAGCAGCCAAGCCGCGTTCACCGGGGAGCTGTTTTTT
>TRBJ2-1|TRBD2|TRBV5-5|many
CASSFLAGEHTYNEQFF
TGTGCCAGCAGCTTTCTTGCGGGGGAACACACCTACAATGAGCAGTTCTTC
>TRBJ1-2|NA|TRBV25-1|many
CASSGVGDYGYTF
TGTGCCAGCAGCGGGGTTGGGGACTATGGCTACACCTTC
>TRBJ2-7|TRBD2|TRBV7-2|many
CASRGLGRGSSLYEQYF
TGTGCCAGCAGGGGACTAGGGCGGGGGTCGAGCCTCTACGAGCAGTACTTC
>TRBJ2-1|NA|TRBV20-1|many
CSARMGVRERYNEQFF
TGCAGTGCTAGGATGGGAGTGAGGGAGAGGTACAATGAGCAGTTCTTC
>TRBJ1-5|NA|TRBV11-2|many
CASSLEQGPNQPQHF
TGTGCCAGCAGCTTAGAGCAGGGTCCCAATCAGCCCCAGCATTTT
>TRBJ2-3|NA|TRBV20-1|many
CSARRLVMDTDTQYF
TGCAGTGCCCGCCGCTTGGTAATGGACACAGATACGCAGTATTTT
>TRBJ2-3|TRBD1|TRBV20-1|many
CSARQGTDTQYF
TGCAGTGCTCGACAGGGAACAGATACGCAGTATTTT
>TRBJ1-6|TRBD1|TRBV6-5|many
CATGLQGANNSPLHF
TGTGCCACGGGATTACAGGGGGCGAATAATTCACCCCTCCACTTT
>TRBJ2-2|NA|TRBV12-3/TRBV12-4|many
CASSFVGTGELFF
TGTGCCAGCAGTTTTGTGGGCACCGGGGAGCTGTTTTTT
>TRBJ1-5|TRBD1|TRBV20-1|many
CSARGQGAHQPQHF
TGCAGTGCTAGGGGACAGGGGGCCCATCAGCCCCAGCATTTT
>TRBJ1-6|TRBD1|TRBV18|many
CASSPLGTGNSPLHF
TGTGCCAGCTCACCACTTGGGACAGGGAACTCACCCCTCCACTTT
>TRBJ2-7|NA|TRBV27|few
CASSLGNPYEQYF
TGTGCCAGCAGTTTGGGCAACCCCTACGAGCAGTACTTC
>TRBJ1-3|NA|TRBV29-1|many
CSVAPGTGNTIYF
TGCAGCGTTGCTCCGGGGACTGGAAACACCATATATTTT
>TRBJ2-7|NA|TRBV6-1|NA
CASSGTTYEQYF
TGTGCCAGCAGTGGCACCACCTACGAGCAGTACTTC
>TRBJ2-1|TRBD2|TRBV14|many
CASSPGLAGVVSYNEQFF
TGTGCCAGCAGCCCGGGACTAGCGGGAGTGGTCTCCTACAATGAGCAGTTCTTC
>TRBJ2-1|TRBD2|TRBV6-6|many
CASSQDTGTSGRGEQFF
TGTGCCAGCAGTCAAGACACCGGGACTAGCGGGAGAGGGGAGCAGTTCTTC
>TRBJ2-2|TRBD2|TRBV6-2/TRBV6-3|many
CASSYSPSGAQNTGELFF
TGTGCCAGCAGTTACTCGCCTAGCGGGGCCCAGAACACCGGGGAGCTGTTTTTT
>TRBJ2-7|NA|TRBV5-1|many
CASSFSGINEQYF
TGCGCCAGCAGCTTTTCCGGGATCAACGAGCAGTACTTC
>TRBJ2-7|NA|TRBV29-1|many
CSARASLGYEQYF
TGCAGCGCCAGGGCCTCTCTAGGTTACGAGCAGTACTTC